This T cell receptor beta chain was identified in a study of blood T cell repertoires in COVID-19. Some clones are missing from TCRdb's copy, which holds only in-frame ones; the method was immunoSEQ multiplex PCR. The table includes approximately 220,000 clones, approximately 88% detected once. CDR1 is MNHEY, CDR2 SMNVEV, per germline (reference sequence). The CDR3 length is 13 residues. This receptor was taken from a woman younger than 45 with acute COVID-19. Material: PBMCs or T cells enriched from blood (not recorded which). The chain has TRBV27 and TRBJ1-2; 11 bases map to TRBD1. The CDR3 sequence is CATRTGGNYGYTF. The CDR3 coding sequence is TGTGCTACAAGGACAGGGGGCAACTATGGCTACACCTTC.